Each of the 28 T cell receptor beta chains below was sequenced from the same sample in a study of CD8 T cells in ankylosing spondylitis. Each CDR3 protein is one row after TCRdb ran MiXCR on the 5' RACE reads. This sample has some 350,000 distinct CDR3 sequences, with 14% to 15% found just once. Sequencing was done on a sample of blood, either unsorted or a sorted T cell fraction (not recorded which). The receptors shown here come from a male donor with ankylosing spondylitis or in good health (not recorded which).

The chain carries TRBV28 and TRBJ1-2; 10 bases fit TRBD1. This CDR3 comprises 17 residues. The V segment lost 5 bases and the J segment 5 bases; nucleotides outside the gene matches: 14. From germline, CDR1 is MDHEN and CDR2 SYDVKM. CDR3 in amino acids: CASSTPTGGQVGYGYTF. CDR3 DNA sequence: TGTGCCAGCAGTACACCGACAGGGGGCCAGGTCGGGTATGGCTACACCTTC.

This clonotype came up a few times. The chain is built from TRBV19 and TRBJ1-1; tentative D call: TRBD1 (6 bases). The germline CDR1 and CDR2 sequences are LNHDA and SQIVND (reference sequence). Between the trimmed V and J ends, which lost 7 bases and 2 bases, there was a span of 14 bases. CDR3 size: 14 residues. The CDR3 loop reads CASMGRDINTEAFF. As DNA, the CDR3 is TGTGCCAGTATGGGGCGGGACATTAACACTGAAGCTTTCTTT. The whole variable domain, remainder taken from reference TRBV19 and TRBJ1-1, is DGGITQSPKYLFRKEGQNVTLSCEQNLNHDAMYWYRQDPGQGLRLIYYSQIVNDFQKGDIAEGYSVSREKKESFPLTVTSAQKNPTAFYLCASMGRDINTEAFFGQGTRLTVV.

The J gene is TRBJ1-1, the V gene TRBV29-1, with unresolved D. This CDR3 region has 12 residues. Between the trimmed V and J ends, which lost 5 bases and 1 base, there was a span of 8 bases. In germline, CDR1 is SQVTM, CDR2 ANQGSEA. Here the CDR3 DNA reads TGCAGCGTTCGACGGGGGAACACTGAAGCTTTCTTT. It is translated as CSVRRGNTEAFF.

J is TRBJ1-2 and V is TRBV6-5; possible D gene TRBD1, 6 bases. Looked up from germline, CDR1 is MNHEY and CDR2 is SVGAGI. The CDR3 extends over 15 amino acids. V lost 0 bases to trimming and J lost 2 bases, with 10 bases between them. The CDR3 protein is CASSYSTGRNYGYTF. The CDR3 region has the DNA TGTGCCAGCAGTTACTCGACAGGACGGAACTATGGCTACACCTTC.

This clonotype was counted ten times or more. This chain connects TRBV24-1 to TRBJ2-7; tentative D call: TRBD1 (5 bases). The CDR3 has 15 residues. The V end was cut by 2 bases, the J end by 2 bases, with 12 bases between. Germline lookup yields CDR1 KGHDR and CDR2 SFDVKD. The CDR3 is CATSDSRTKTYEQYF. Written as DNA, the CDR3 is TGTGCCACCAGTGATTCGAGGACAAAGACCTACGAGCAGTACTTC.

This clonotype was counted many times. V and J are TRBV6-1 and TRBJ2-4, with 9 bases fitting TRBD2. CDR1 and CDR2 from the germline V gene are MNHNS and SASEGT. V gave up 5 bases and J gave up 1 base; unmatched junction bases: 3. The CDR3 contains 15 residues. In DNA form, the CDR3 reads TGTGCCAGCAGTAGCGGGGGGCTTGCCAAAAACATTCAGTACTTC. Protein: CASSSGGLAKNIQYF.

The chain links TRBV27 to TRBJ2-6; D ambiguous. Deletions cut 2 bases from V and 0 bases from J, with 8 bases between. The CDR3 is 16 residues long. Germline V gene lookup returns CDR1 MNHEY and CDR2 SMNVEV (reference sequence). The CDR3 loop reads CASSLRQTSGANVLTF. Written as DNA, the CDR3 is TGTGCCAGCAGTTTACGGCAGACCTCTGGGGCCAACGTCCTGACTTTC.

This clonotype occurred a few times. The chain uses TRBV7-9 and TRBJ2-1; a possible D gene is TRBD2 (6 bases). The CDR3 runs 14 residues. V gave up 1 base and J gave up 15 bases, with 19 bases separating them. Germline V gene lookup returns CDR1 SEHNR and CDR2 FQNEAQ (reference sequence). The CDR3 here is CASSLVGVTSSGFF. CDR3 bases: TGTGCCAGCAGCTTAGTTGGCGTGACTAGTAGTGGGTTCTTC.

This clonotype was picked up a small number of times. The CDR3 DNA is TGCGCCAGCAGATTGCCGGGCATGAACACTGAAGCTTTCTTT. Residues: CASRLPGMNTEAFF. The chain joins TRBV5-1 to TRBJ1-1; no firm D call. Trimming cost V 5 bases and J 0 bases, with 11 bases left between them. The CDR3 runs to 14 residues. Germline V gene lookup returns CDR1 SGHRS and CDR2 YFSETQ.

Only a few counts were recorded for this clonotype. This chain links TRBV6-5 with TRBJ1-1; D is unclear. This CDR3 region has 15 residues. Trimming removed 0 bases at V and 5 bases at J, with 13 bases between. CDR1 MNHEY and CDR2 SVGAGI come from the germline V gene. In DNA form, the CDR3 reads TGTGCCAGCAGTTACTCGGGAGGGAAAGCTACTGAAGCTTTCTTT. As protein: CASSYSGGKATEAFF.

There are many counts of this clonotype. The chain has TRBV12-3 or TRBV12-4 and TRBJ2-7; maybe TRBD1 (6 bases). The CDR3 sequence is 13 residues long. V gave up 6 bases and J gave up 4 bases, with 13 bases separating them. The CDR3 nucleotides read TGTGCCAGCAGCCGGGACATTTATTACGAGCAGTACTTC. Translated, it gives CASSRDIYYEQYF.

This clonotype was counted only a few times. The gene calls are TRBV11-2 and TRBJ2-3; TRBD2 aligns across 10 bases. The V gene end was trimmed by 3 bases and the J gene end by 2 bases; junction bases not matched to a gene: 5. CDR3 length equals 16 residues. Germline CDR1 reads SGHAT; CDR2 reads FQNNGV. The DNA for the CDR3 is TGTGCCAGCAGCTTCTTAGCGGGAGGCGTCACAGATACGCAGTATTTT. Protein: CASSFLAGGVTDTQYF. Full variable domain (missing parts from reference TRBV11-2 and TRBJ2-3): EAGVAQSPRYKIIEKRQSVAFWCNPISGHATLYWYQQILGQGPKLLIQFQNNGVVDDSQLPKDRFSAERLKGVDSTLKIQPAKLEDSAVYLCASSFLAGGVTDTQYFGPGTRLTVL.

The chain joins TRBV7-8 to TRBJ1-1; 8 bases map to TRBD1. The V gene's germline CDR1 is SGHVS and CDR2 FQNEAQ. This CDR3 comprises 14 residues. V shed 5 bases, J shed 4 bases, and the junction held 6 bases outside the gene matches. CDR3 nucleotides: TGTGCCAGCAGCCGGGGGACAGGCAGCACTGAAGCTTTCTTT. Protein sequence: CASSRGTGSTEAFF.

The table lists this clonotype with a few counts. V usage is TRBV3-1 and J usage is TRBJ2-1; TRBD2 matches 13 bases. V lost 1 base to trimming and J lost 6 bases; unmatched junction nucleotides: 3. The V gene's germline CDR1 is LGHDT and CDR2 YNNKEL (reference sequence). The CDR3 extends over 16 amino acids. CDR3 nucleotide sequence: TGTGCCAGCAGCCAAGGACTAGCGGGGGGTGTCAATGAGCAGTTCTTC. Protein sequence: CASSQGLAGGVNEQFF.

This clonotype was found a few times. V is TRBV29-1 and J is TRBJ1-1; D gene unclear. V lost 4 bases and J lost 0, with 9 bases in between. The CDR3 extends over 13 amino acids. The germline gives CDR1 SQVTM, CDR2 ANQGSEA. CDR3 in DNA: TGCAGCGTTGTTAGGATCATGAACACTGAAGCTTTCTTT. It translates to CSVVRIMNTEAFF.

V usage is TRBV4-1 and J usage is TRBJ1-4; possible D gene TRBD1, 5 bases. V was pared by 0 bases and J by 0 bases, with 11 bases between. This CDR3 has 17 residues. The V gene's germline CDR1 is MGHRA and CDR2 YSYEKL. CDR3 amino acids: CASSQDSRAATNEKLFF. CDR3 nucleotides: TGCGCCAGCAGCCAAGATAGCAGGGCGGCAACTAATGAAAAACTGTTTTTT.

As DNA, the CDR3 is TGTGCCAGCAGGGGGATGAACACAGATACGCAGTATTTT. Its translation: CASRGMNTDTQYF. V usage is TRBV6-6 and J usage is TRBJ2-3, with D unclear. V was pared by 6 bases and J by 2 bases, with 9 bases between. Germline V gives CDR1 MNHNY, CDR2 SVGAGI (reference sequence). The CDR3 loop spans 13 amino acids.

V is TRBV11-1 and J is TRBJ1-5, with 7 bases lining up with TRBD1. In germline, CDR1 is SGHAT, CDR2 FQDESV (reference sequence). The J segment lost 2 bases and the V segment lost 5 bases, leaving 21 bases of the junction unmatched. This CDR3 spans 20 amino acids. CDR3 nucleotide sequence: TGTGCCAGCAGCCCCGGGCCGGGGGACAGTCCATTTCATGGCAATCAGCCCCAGCATTTT. Its protein product is CASSPGPGDSPFHGNQPQHF.

Written as DNA, the CDR3 is TGTGCCAGCAGCTTAGGGACAGCTACGCATACGCAGTATTTT. Translating gives CASSLGTATHTQYF. The chain joins TRBV7-2 to TRBJ2-3, with a tentative D call TRBD1 (6 bases). Between the trimmed V and J ends, which lost 1 base and 7 bases, there was a span of 12 bases. The germline V gene encodes CDR1 SGHTA and CDR2 FQGNSA. The CDR3 extends over 14 amino acids.

V is TRBV4-1 and J is TRBJ2-7; 9 nucleotides align to TRBD1. The V gene end was trimmed by 0 bases and the J gene end by 7 bases; junction bases not matched to a gene: 10. The CDR3 totals 16 residues. Germline CDR1 is MGHRA and CDR2 is YSYEKL. The CDR3 is CASSQELRDRALEQYF. CDR3 DNA: TGCGCCAGCAGCCAAGAGTTGAGGGACAGGGCCCTAGAGCAGTACTTC.

This clonotype was counted only a few times. CDR3 loop: CSAPVGSYEQYF. Here the CDR3 DNA reads TGCAGTGCTCCGGTGGGGTCCTACGAGCAGTACTTC. The chain couples TRBV20-1 to TRBJ2-7; D uncertain. Trimming left V 5 bases short and J 1 base short, with 9 bases between. The CDR3 extends over 12 amino acids. The germline gives CDR1 DFQATT, CDR2 SNEGSKA (reference sequence).

This clonotype has just a few counts. V and J are TRBV29-1 and TRBJ1-5, with 8 bases matching TRBD1. V gave up 6 bases and J gave up 7 bases; unmatched junction bases: 8. In germline, CDR1 is SQVTM, CDR2 ANQGSEA. This CDR3 comprises 13 residues. CDR3 nucleotides: TGCAGCGTCGCAGGGGGCGCGGGACAGCCCCAGCATTTT. It yields the protein CSVAGGAGQPQHF. The entire variable domain, with the rest obtained from reference TRBV29-1 and TRBJ1-5, is as follows: SAVISQKPSRDICQRGTSLTIQCQVDSQVTMMFWYRQQPGQSLTLIATANQGSEATYESGFVIDKFPISRPNLTFSTLTVSNMSPEDSSIYLCSVAGGAGQPQHFGDGTRLSIL.

The V call is TRBV20-1, the J call TRBJ1-1; D possibly corresponds to TRBD1 (6 bases). In germline, CDR1 is DFQATT, CDR2 SNEGSKA (reference sequence). Between the trimmed V and J ends, which lost 0 bases and 0 bases, there was a span of 11 bases. The CDR3 has 15 amino acids. DNA of the CDR3: TGCAGTGCTAGAGATTTGCACAGGGTGAACACTGAAGCTTTCTTT. It translates to CSARDLHRVNTEAFF.

In its sample, this clonotype was seen a few times. This chain joins TRBV21-1 and TRBJ2-3; no check of the table's D call, TRBD1, against the DNA was made. TRBV21-1 is designated a pseudogene. CDR3 length: 17 amino acids. Here the CDR3 reads CASSIPTGKFTVNTQYF. Written as DNA, the CDR3 is TGTGCCAGCAGCATCCCGACAGGGAAGTTCACGGTGAATACGCAGTATTTT.

This clonotype was detected a few times. V usage is TRBV7-2 and J usage is TRBJ2-3, with D tentatively TRBD1 or TRBD2 (6 bases each). This CDR3 has 15 residues. Germline loops: CDR1 SGHTA, CDR2 FQGNSA. Trimming shortened V by 6 bases and J by 4 bases, and 17 bases separated the two germline ends. CDR3 loop: CASRARGQRADTQYF. In DNA, the CDR3 is TGTGCCAGCAGGGCTCGGGGGCAGAGGGCAGATACGCAGTATTTT. The variable domain in full, completed from reference TRBV7-2 and TRBJ2-3, reads GAGVSQSPSNKVTEKGKDVELRCDPISGHTALYWYRQSLGQGLEFLIYFQGNSAPDKSGLPSDRFSAERTGGSVSTLTIQRTQQEDSAVYLCASRARGQRADTQYFGPGTRLTVL.

In its sample, this clonotype was seen many times. The chain joins TRBV14 to TRBJ2-3; D is unresolved. Trimming took 2 bases from V and 2 from J, leaving 11 bases between them. This CDR3 spans 15 amino acids. Germline V lookup: CDR1 SGHDN, CDR2 FVKESK. As DNA, the CDR3 is TGTGCCAGCAGCCAATTGACGGCTATCACAGATACGCAGTATTTT. This gives the protein CASSQLTAITDTQYF.

This chain links TRBV20-1 with TRBJ2-7, with 9 bases aligning to TRBD1. The junction had 5 bases not matched to a gene; V was cut back by 6 bases and J by 5 bases. Looked up from germline, CDR1 is DFQATT and CDR2 is SNEGSKA (reference sequence). The CDR3 consists of 12 residues. CDR3 bases: TGCAGTGCCAGGGACAGGGTGAACGAGCAGTACTTC. This codes for CSARDRVNEQYF.

This clonotype appeared many times. V and J are TRBV7-9 and TRBJ1-1, with TRBD1 identical over 7 bases. The CDR3 is made up of 13 amino acids. Germline trimming cut 5 bases from V and 4 bases from J; bases unmatched to any gene: 4. The germline CDR1 and CDR2 sequences are SEHNR and FQNEAQ (reference sequence). The CDR3 region is CASSVDRPTEAFF. Written as DNA, the CDR3 is TGTGCCAGCAGCGTGGACAGGCCCACTGAAGCTTTCTTT.